A single sample gave rise to the 29 T cell receptor beta chains below, sequenced in a study of blood T cells in healthy people across ages. Combining a sample-barcoded 5' primer with a J-beta primer mix, a second PCR ran for roughly 7 to 11 cycles. One entry per CDR3 protein, called by TCRdb with MiXCR from the 5' RACE reads. Of hundreds of thousands of distinct CDR3 sequences in the sample, about 56% were seen once. The sequenced material came from blood. The receptors originated from a man between 40 and 49 years old in good health.

This clonotype came up once. The V call is TRBV20-1, the J call TRBJ1-2; 7 nucleotides match TRBD1. CDR3 size: 14 residues. Germline V gene data show CDR1 as DFQATT and CDR2 as SNEGSKA (reference sequence). Trimming at V came to 6 bases and at J to 8 bases, leaving 15 bases not matched to a gene. The CDR3 spells CSAPGDSGFWGYTF. CDR3 DNA sequence: TGCAGTGCCCCGGGGGACAGCGGGTTTTGGGGCTACACCTTC.

The chain couples TRBV9 to TRBJ2-5, with 8 bases lining up with TRBD2. Germline CDR1 and CDR2: SGDLS and YYNGEE. There are 16 residues in the CDR3. Losses at the gene ends were 3 bases for V and 5 bases for J; bases not matched to a gene: 12. The CDR3 DNA reads TGTGCCAGCAGCGAAAGCGGGGGAATCAGTCGGGAGACCCAGTACTTC. Translated, it gives CASSESGGISRETQYF. Filled out from reference TRBV9 and TRBJ2-5, the complete variable domain reads DSGVTQTPKHLITATGQRVTLRCSPRSGDLSVYWYQQSLDQGLQFLIQYYNGEERAKGNILERFSAQQFPDLHSELNLSSLELGDSALYFCASSESGGISRETQYFGPGTRLLVL.

This clonotype was picked up a small number of times. The rearrangement joins TRBV4-2 to TRBJ2-3; the D gene is possibly TRBD1 (7 bases). Trimming removed 1 base at V and 0 bases at J, with 11 bases between. CDR1 is LGHNA and CDR2 is YNFKEQ in the germline V gene. CDR3 length: 16 residues. CDR3 bases: TGTGCCAGCAGCCAAGGACAGGGAGGTAGCACAGATACGCAGTATTTT. This gives the protein CASSQGQGGSTDTQYF.

The J gene is TRBJ1-2, the V gene TRBV2, with 8 bases lining up with TRBD1. The trim removed 1 base at V and 2 bases at J, leaving 0 bases unmatched. Germline assignment: CDR1 SNHLY and CDR2 FYNNEI. The CDR3 length is 14 residues. The CDR3 DNA reads TGTGCCAGCAGTGAAGGGACAGGGAACTATGGCTACACCTTC. Translating gives CASSEGTGNYGYTF.

The rearrangement links TRBV21-1 to TRBJ2-7. TRBV21-1 is reported as a pseudogene. This CDR3 contains 14 residues. CDR3 DNA: TGTGCCAGCAGCCTCGGACGGAGCCCCTACGAGCAGTACTTC. This codes for CASSLGRSPYEQYF.

The rearrangement joins TRBV5-4 to TRBJ2-5; 12 nucleotides agree with TRBD2. The CDR3 sequence is 16 residues long. V lost 4 bases to trimming and J lost 4 bases; unmatched junction nucleotides: 8. The germline CDR1 and CDR2 sequences are SGHNT and YYREEE (reference sequence). CDR3 in DNA: TGTGCCAGCAGCACTAGGACTAGCGGGATGGGAGAGACCCAGTACTTC. Encoded protein: CASSTRTSGMGETQYF. Based on the CDR3 plus reference TRBV5-4 and TRBJ2-5, the full variable domain is ETGVTQSPTHLIKTRGQQVTLRCSSQSGHNTVSWYQQALGQGPQFIFQYYREEENGRGNFPPRFSGLQFPNYSSELNVNALELDDSALYLCASSTRTSGMGETQYFGPGTRLLVL.

V and J are TRBV28 and TRBJ2-7; 7 bases line up with TRBD1. CDR3 length: 17 amino acids. CDR1 MDHEN and CDR2 SYDVKM come from the germline V gene. Trimming removed 3 bases from V and 4 bases from J; junction bases left unmatched: 15. CDR3 coding DNA: TGTGCCAGCAGTTTGGGGTTTAGGGACAGCAAAGTTTACGAGCAGTACTTC. It codes for CASSLGFRDSKVYEQYF.

The chain is built from TRBV21-1 and TRBJ2-1. TRBV21-1 constitutes a pseudogene. The CDR3 sequence is 13 residues long. Here the CDR3 DNA reads TGTGCCAGCAGCAAAGGCGACTACAATGAGCAGTTCTTC. This gives the protein CASSKGDYNEQFF.

This clonotype was observed a handful of times. The genes are TRBV20-1 and TRBJ2-7; 13 bases align to TRBD2. Germline loops: CDR1 DFQATT, CDR2 SNEGSKA (reference sequence). J lost 2 bases, V lost 6 bases, and 4 bases had no gene match. The CDR3 extends over 14 amino acids. Written as DNA, the CDR3 is TGCAGTGCAAACGGACTAGCGGGAGCCTACGAGCAGTACTTC. Translated, it gives CSANGLAGAYEQYF.

V is TRBV28 and J is TRBJ2-1; 7 nucleotides align to TRBD2. Germline V lookup: CDR1 MDHEN, CDR2 SYDVKM. The V segment lost 2 bases and the J segment 9 bases; nucleotides outside the gene matches: 7. CDR3 size: 14 residues. CDR3 coding DNA: TGTGCCAGCAGTTTACTGGGCGGGGGTCTTGAGCAGTTCTTC. Residues: CASSLLGGGLEQFF. Filled out from reference TRBV28 and TRBJ2-1, the complete variable domain reads DVKVTQSSRYLVKRTGEKVFLECVQDMDHENMFWYRQDPGLGLRLIYFSYDVKMKEKGDIPEGYSVSREKKERFSLILESASTNQTSMYLCASSLLGGGLEQFFGPGTRLTVL.

J is TRBJ2-3 and V is TRBV29-1, with TRBD2 as a possible D gene (5 bases). The CDR3 has 16 residues. Trimming removed 7 bases from V and 2 bases from J, with 22 bases in between. Germline CDR1 is SQVTM and CDR2 is ANQGSEA. DNA of the CDR3: TGCAGCGCCACGAAAACCGGCGGGCACATCACAGATACGCAGTATTTT. It translates to CSATKTGGHITDTQYF.

This clonotype has more than one count but fewer than ten. The chain employs TRBV29-1 and TRBJ1-4; D gene ambiguous. Germline CDR1 SQVTM, CDR2 ANQGSEA. V was clipped by 4 bases and J by 8 bases, with 17 bases between them. The CDR3 has 14 amino acids. The CDR3 DNA follows: TGCAGCGTTGGGAGCCCCGGACGAGGAGAAAAACTGTTTTTT. Its protein is CSVGSPGRGEKLFF.

This clonotype appeared a few times. The V and J genes are TRBV27 and TRBJ2-7; 8 positions agree with TRBD2. Trimming removed 8 bases from V and 2 bases from J; junction bases left unmatched: 8. This CDR3 region has 14 residues. Germline CDR1 MNHEY, CDR2 SMNVEV (reference sequence). The CDR3 region is CASVERGFPYEQYF. The CDR3 bases are TGTGCCAGCGTGGAGCGGGGGTTCCCCTACGAGCAGTACTTC.

Turning to this clonotype: An end of the junction does not agree with germline; a read error may underlie this. This sequence joins TRBV7-7 and TRBJ2-3; the D gene could be TRBD1 or TRBD2 (5 bases each). CDR3 length equals 14 residues. Germline V CDR1 and CDR2: SSHAT, FNYEAQ (reference sequence). The CDR3 is CASSLGGTSDTQYF. CDR3 DNA: TGTGCTAGCAGCTTAGGTGGGACCTCCGATACGCAGTATTTT.

This clonotype was seen ten or more times. The chain carries TRBV7-8 and TRBJ2-1; TRBD2 aligns across 9 bases. V lost 2 bases to trimming and J lost 8 bases; unmatched junction nucleotides: 7. The V gene's germline CDR1 is SGHVS and CDR2 FQNEAQ. The CDR3 totals 15 residues. The CDR3 reads CASSLRAGGPYEQFF. CDR3 DNA: TGTGCCAGCAGCTTACGGGCGGGAGGGCCCTATGAGCAGTTCTTC. Together with reference TRBV7-8 and TRBJ2-1, the CDR3 gives the full variable domain: GAGVSQSPRYKVAKRGQDVALRCDPISGHVSLFWYQQALGQGPEFLTYFQNEAQLDKSGLPSDRFFAERPEGSVSTLKIQRTQQEDSAVYLCASSLRAGGPYEQFFGPGTRLTVL.

V gene TRBV5-1 combines with J gene TRBJ2-3; 7 positions agree with TRBD2. Germline V gene data show CDR1 as SGHRS and CDR2 as YFSETQ. V was clipped by 4 bases and J by 4 bases; unmatched bases: 15. The CDR3 is made up of 17 amino acids. The CDR3 bases are TGCGCCAGCAGCCTCCGGGCCAGCGGGGCTTCCGCAGATACGCAGTATTTT. As protein: CASSLRASGASADTQYF.

The gene calls are TRBV7-8 and TRBJ2-7; D not certain. Germline assignment: CDR1 SGHVS and CDR2 FQNEAQ. The CDR3 totals 15 residues. The V end lost 1 base, the J end lost 1 base, and 11 bases lay between the germline ends. CDR3 DNA: TGTGCCAGCAGCTTAGAATCAGGTTCTTCCTACGAGCAGTACTTC. Residues: CASSLESGSSYEQYF.

This clonotype came up many times. The chain has TRBV7-2 and TRBJ1-2; D unclear. This CDR3 comprises 18 residues. Between the trimmed V and J ends, which lost 0 bases and 2 bases, there was a span of 19 bases. Germline lookup yields CDR1 SGHTA and CDR2 FQGNSA. For the CDR3, the DNA is TGTGCCAGCAGCTTAGCGCCTGGCAGAGAGTTGACCAACTATGGCTACACCTTC. Its protein is CASSLAPGRELTNYGYTF.

The chain carries TRBV11-2 and TRBJ2-1; 8 bases line up with TRBD1. The V gene end was trimmed by 0 bases and the J gene end by 7 bases; junction bases not matched to a gene: 5. This CDR3 is built from 15 residues. Germline values: CDR1 SGHAT, CDR2 FQNNGV. The CDR3 loop is CASSLEGQVRNEQFF. The DNA of the CDR3 is TGTGCCAGCAGCTTAGAGGGACAGGTTCGGAATGAGCAGTTCTTC.

V is TRBV29-1 and J is TRBJ1-1; 9 bases match TRBD1. Germline CDR1 is SQVTM and CDR2 is ANQGSEA. The CDR3 loop spans 13 amino acids. Trimming at V came to 6 bases and at J to 3 bases, leaving 5 bases not matched to a gene. The chain's CDR3 is CSVAGQGDTEAFF. CDR3 DNA: TGCAGCGTCGCGGGACAGGGAGACACTGAAGCTTTCTTT. Supplemented by reference TRBV29-1 and TRBJ1-1, the full variable domain reads SAVISQKPSRDICQRGTSLTIQCQVDSQVTMMFWYRQQPGQSLTLIATANQGSEATYESGFVIDKFPISRPNLTFSTLTVSNMSPEDSSIYLCSVAGQGDTEAFFGQGTRLTVV.

This clonotype was seen a few times. This CDR3 is CASSFGTGNQETQYF. DNA for the CDR3: TGTGCCAGCAGCTTCGGGACAGGCAATCAAGAGACCCAGTACTTC. V usage is TRBV5-5 and J usage is TRBJ2-5; TRBD1 agrees at 8 bases. V was pared by 2 bases and J by 2 bases, with 5 bases of the junction left unmatched. The CDR3 extends over 15 amino acids. In germline, CDR1 is SGHKS, CDR2 YYEKEE (reference sequence).

The gene calls are TRBV7-8 and TRBJ2-1, with D perhaps matching TRBD2 (5 bases). Germline CDR1 is SGHVS and CDR2 is FQNEAQ. V lost 5 bases to trimming and J lost 7 bases, with 15 bases between them. The CDR3 loop spans 14 amino acids. This chain's CDR3 is CASSPQSGGNEQFF. The CDR3 region has the DNA TGTGCCAGCAGCCCCCAAAGCGGCGGAAATGAGCAGTTCTTC.

The chain carries TRBV28 and TRBJ2-7; D call uncertain. V dropped 7 bases and J dropped 3 bases, with 19 bases sitting between them. The CDR3 contains 15 residues. The V gene's germline CDR1 is MDHEN and CDR2 SYDVKM. CDR3 bases: TGTGCCAGCACCAGATCGAGTGGGCGACGCTACGAGCAGTACTTC. This codes for CASTRSSGRRYEQYF.

This clonotype appeared a few times. The V call is TRBV12-3 or TRBV12-4, the J call TRBJ1-5; TRBD1 might be the D (5 bases). Trimming shortened V by 5 bases and J by 4 bases, and 15 bases separated the two germline ends. This CDR3 comprises 15 residues. The CDR3 region has the DNA TGTGCCAGCAGTCCTGGGGCGGTCCTGAATCAGCCCCAGCATTTT. Protein product: CASSPGAVLNQPQHF.

This CDR3 reads CSALMNTEAFF. CDR3 nucleotides: TGCAGCGCCCTTATGAACACTGAAGCTTTCTTT. The rearrangement links TRBV29-1 to TRBJ1-1; D remains unclear. CDR1 and CDR2 from the germline V gene are SQVTM and ANQGSEA. The CDR3 length is 11 residues. The ends were cut back, 7 bases at V and 0 bases at J, with 6 bases in the middle.

This chain joins TRBV7-3 and TRBJ1-1, with 7 bases lining up with TRBD1. This CDR3 has 13 residues. With V trimmed by 4 bases and J by 2 bases, 1 base remained unmatched. Per germline, CDR1 SGHTA and CDR2 FQGTGA. The CDR3 region is CASSSGGNTEAFF. CDR3 DNA sequence: TGTGCCAGCAGCTCAGGGGGAAACACTGAAGCTTTCTTT. The variable domain in full, completed from reference TRBV7-3 and TRBJ1-1, reads GAGVSQTPSNKVTEKGKYVELRCDPISGHTALYWYRQSLGQGPEFLIYFQGTGAADDSGLPNDRFFAVRPEGSVSTLKIQRTERGDSAVYLCASSSGGNTEAFFGQGTRLTVV.

This sequence joins TRBV5-1 and TRBJ2-3, with a weak D call TRBD2 (6 bases). Per the germline V gene, CDR1 is SGHRS and CDR2 is YFSETQ. The CDR3 has 15 amino acids. The V and J ends lost 7 bases and 5 bases respectively, with 20 bases between them. CDR3 bases: TGCGCCAGCTCCCCCGATGAGGGGAGGAAAGATACGCAGTATTTT. This gives the protein CASSPDEGRKDTQYF.

Only a few counts were recorded for this clonotype. The J gene is TRBJ2-1, the V gene TRBV11-2; TRBD2 aligns across 10 bases. V dropped 1 base and J dropped 7; count of bases not matched to a gene: 7. Germline V gives CDR1 SGHAT, CDR2 FQNNGV. The CDR3 runs to 16 residues. The CDR3 reads CASSLVASGSVNEQFF. The CDR3 DNA reads as TGTGCCAGCAGCTTAGTGGCTAGCGGGAGCGTGAATGAGCAGTTCTTC.

The chain recombines TRBV28 with TRBJ2-7; D is possibly TRBD2 (5 bases). Per germline, CDR1 MDHEN and CDR2 SYDVKM. V lost 0 bases and J lost 2, with 11 bases in between. The CDR3 sequence is 15 residues long. The CDR3 protein is CASSLWRGITYEQYF. The CDR3 DNA follows: TGTGCCAGCAGTTTATGGAGAGGGATCACCTACGAGCAGTACTTC.